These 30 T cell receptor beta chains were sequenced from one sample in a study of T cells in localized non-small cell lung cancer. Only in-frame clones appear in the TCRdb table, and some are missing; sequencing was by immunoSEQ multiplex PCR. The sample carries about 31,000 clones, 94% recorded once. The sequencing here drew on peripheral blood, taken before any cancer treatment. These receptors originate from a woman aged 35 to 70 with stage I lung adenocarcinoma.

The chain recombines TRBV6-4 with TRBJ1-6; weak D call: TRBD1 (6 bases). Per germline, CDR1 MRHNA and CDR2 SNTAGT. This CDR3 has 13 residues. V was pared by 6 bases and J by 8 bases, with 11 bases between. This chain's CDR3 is CASRTAGDSPLHF. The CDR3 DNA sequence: TGTGCCAGCAGGACGGCAGGGGATTCACCCCTCCACTTT.

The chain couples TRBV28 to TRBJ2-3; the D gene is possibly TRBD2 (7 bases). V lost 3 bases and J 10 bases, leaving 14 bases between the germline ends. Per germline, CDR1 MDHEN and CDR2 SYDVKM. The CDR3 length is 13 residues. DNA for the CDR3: TGTGCCAGCAGTTTGAACGGGGGGCGCGCGCAGTATTTT. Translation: CASSLNGGRAQYF.

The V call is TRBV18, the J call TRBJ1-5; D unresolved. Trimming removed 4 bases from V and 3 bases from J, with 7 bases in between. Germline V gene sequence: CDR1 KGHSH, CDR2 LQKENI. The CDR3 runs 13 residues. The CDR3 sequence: CASSQGVNQPQHF. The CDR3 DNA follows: TGTGCCAGCTCACAAGGAGTCAATCAGCCCCAGCATTTT.

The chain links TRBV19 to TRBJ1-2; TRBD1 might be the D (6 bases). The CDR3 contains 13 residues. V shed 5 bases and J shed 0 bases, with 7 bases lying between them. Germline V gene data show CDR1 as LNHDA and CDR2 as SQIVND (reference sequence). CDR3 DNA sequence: TGTGCCAGTAGTCAGGGGTCTAACTATGGCTACACCTTC. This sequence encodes CASSQGSNYGYTF.

CDR3: CASGGQGAYEQYF. In DNA form, the CDR3 reads TGTGCCAGCGGGGGGCAGGGGGCCTACGAGCAGTACTTC. V gene TRBV2 combines with J gene TRBJ2-7; D is perhaps TRBD1 (7 bases). Trimming shortened V by 8 bases and J by 2 bases, and 13 bases separated the two germline ends. The germline CDR1 and CDR2 sequences are SNHLY and FYNNEI. CDR3 length: 13 residues.

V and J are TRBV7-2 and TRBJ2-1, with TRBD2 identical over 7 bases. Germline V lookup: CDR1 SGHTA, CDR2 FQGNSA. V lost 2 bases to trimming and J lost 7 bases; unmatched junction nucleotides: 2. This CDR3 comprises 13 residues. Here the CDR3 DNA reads TGTGCCAGCAGCTTATTACTAGCGAATGAGCAGTTCTTC. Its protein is CASSLLLANEQFF.

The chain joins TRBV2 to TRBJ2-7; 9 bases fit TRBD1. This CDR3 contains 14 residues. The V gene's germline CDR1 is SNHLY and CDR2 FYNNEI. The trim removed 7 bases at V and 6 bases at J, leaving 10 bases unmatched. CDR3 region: CASTTWTGDAEQYF. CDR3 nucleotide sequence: TGTGCCAGCACGACATGGACAGGGGACGCCGAGCAGTACTTC.

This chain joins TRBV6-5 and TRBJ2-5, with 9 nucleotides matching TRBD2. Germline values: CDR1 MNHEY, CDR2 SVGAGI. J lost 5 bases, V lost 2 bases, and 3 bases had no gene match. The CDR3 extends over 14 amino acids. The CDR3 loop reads CASSYGAGGETQYF. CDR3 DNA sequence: TGTGCCAGCAGTTACGGTGCGGGGGGGGAGACCCAGTACTTC.

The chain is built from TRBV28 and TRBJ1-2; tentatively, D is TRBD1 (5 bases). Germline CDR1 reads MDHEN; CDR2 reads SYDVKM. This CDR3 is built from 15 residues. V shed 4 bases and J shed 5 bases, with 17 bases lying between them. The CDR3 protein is CASSWSPGTSYGYTF. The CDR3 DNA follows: TGTGCCAGCAGTTGGTCCCCGGGGACCTCGTATGGCTACACCTTC.

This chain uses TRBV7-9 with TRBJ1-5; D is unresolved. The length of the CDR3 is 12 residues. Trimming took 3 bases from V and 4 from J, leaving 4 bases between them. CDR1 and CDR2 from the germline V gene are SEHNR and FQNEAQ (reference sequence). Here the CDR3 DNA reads TGTGCCAGCAGCTTTGCGAATCAGCCCCAGCATTTT. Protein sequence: CASSFANQPQHF.

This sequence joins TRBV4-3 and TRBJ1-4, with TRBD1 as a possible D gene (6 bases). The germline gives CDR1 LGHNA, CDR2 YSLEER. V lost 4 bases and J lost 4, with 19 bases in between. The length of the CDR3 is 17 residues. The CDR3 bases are TGCGCCAGCAGCCCCCTTGTAGGGGGGGGAAATAATGAAAAACTGTTTTTT. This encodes CASSPLVGGGNNEKLFF.

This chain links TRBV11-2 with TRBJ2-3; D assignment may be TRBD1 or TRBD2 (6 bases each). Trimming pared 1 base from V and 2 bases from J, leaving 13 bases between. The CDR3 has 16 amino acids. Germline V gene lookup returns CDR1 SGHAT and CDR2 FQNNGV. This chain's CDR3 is CASSLGAGGYTDTQYF. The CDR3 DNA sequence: TGTGCCAGCAGCTTAGGGGCCGGGGGCTACACAGATACGCAGTATTTT.

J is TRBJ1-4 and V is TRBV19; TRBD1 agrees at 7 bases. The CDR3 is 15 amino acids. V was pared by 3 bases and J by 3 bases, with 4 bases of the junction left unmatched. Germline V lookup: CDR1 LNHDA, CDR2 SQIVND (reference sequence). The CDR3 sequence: CASSISQGPNEKLFF. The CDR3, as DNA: TGTGCCAGTAGTATTTCACAGGGGCCTAATGAAAAACTGTTTTTT.

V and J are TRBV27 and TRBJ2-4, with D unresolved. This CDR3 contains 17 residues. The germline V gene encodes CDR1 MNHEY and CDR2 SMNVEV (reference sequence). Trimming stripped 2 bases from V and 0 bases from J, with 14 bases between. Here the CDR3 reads CASSLRRTDKAKNIQYF. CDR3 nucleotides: TGTGCCAGCAGTTTACGTAGGACCGATAAAGCCAAAAACATTCAGTACTTC.

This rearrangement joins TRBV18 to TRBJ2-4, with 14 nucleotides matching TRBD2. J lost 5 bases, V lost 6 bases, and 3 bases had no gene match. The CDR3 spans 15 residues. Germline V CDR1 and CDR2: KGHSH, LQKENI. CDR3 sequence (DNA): TGTGCCAGCTCGGGGACTAGCGGGAGAGAAAACATTCAGTACTTC. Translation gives CASSGTSGRENIQYF. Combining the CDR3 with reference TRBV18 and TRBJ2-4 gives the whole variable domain NAGVMQNPRHLVRRRGQEARLRCSPMKGHSHVYWYRQLPEEGLKFMVYLQKENIIDESGMPKERFSAEFPKEGPSILRIQQVVRGDSAAYFCASSGTSGRENIQYFGAGTRLSVL.

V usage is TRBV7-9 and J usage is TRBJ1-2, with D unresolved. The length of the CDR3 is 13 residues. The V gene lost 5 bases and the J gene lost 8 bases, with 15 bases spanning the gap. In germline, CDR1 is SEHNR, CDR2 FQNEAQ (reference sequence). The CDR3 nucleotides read TGTGCCAGCAGCGATATAGGGAGACGGGGCTACACCTTC. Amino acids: CASSDIGRRGYTF.

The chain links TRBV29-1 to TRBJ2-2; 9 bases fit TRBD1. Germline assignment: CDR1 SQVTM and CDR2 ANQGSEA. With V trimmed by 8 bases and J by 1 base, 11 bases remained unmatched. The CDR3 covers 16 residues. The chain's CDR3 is CSTVEQGALNTGELFF. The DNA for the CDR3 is TGCAGCACCGTGGAACAGGGGGCTTTGAACACCGGGGAGCTGTTTTTT.

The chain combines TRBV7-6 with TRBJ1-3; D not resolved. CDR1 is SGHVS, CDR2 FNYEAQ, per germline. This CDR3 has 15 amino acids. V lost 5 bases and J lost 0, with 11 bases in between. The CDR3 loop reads CASSPIVTSGNTIYF. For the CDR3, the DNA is TGTGCCAGCAGCCCTATAGTAACCTCTGGAAACACCATATATTTT.

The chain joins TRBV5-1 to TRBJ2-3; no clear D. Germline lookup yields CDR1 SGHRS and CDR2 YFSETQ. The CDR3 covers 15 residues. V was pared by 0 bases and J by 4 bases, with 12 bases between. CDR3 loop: CASSLVRLEADTQYF. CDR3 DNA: TGCGCCAGCAGCTTGGTCCGGCTCGAAGCAGATACGCAGTATTTT.

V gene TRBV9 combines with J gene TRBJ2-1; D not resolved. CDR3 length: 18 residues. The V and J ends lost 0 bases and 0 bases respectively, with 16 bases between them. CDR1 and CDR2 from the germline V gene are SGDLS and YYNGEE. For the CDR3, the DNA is TGTGCCAGCAGCGTAGCTGGCATGTCAGTCGTCTCCTACAATGAGCAGTTCTTC. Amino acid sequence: CASSVAGMSVVSYNEQFF. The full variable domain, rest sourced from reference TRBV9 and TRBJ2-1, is DSGVTQTPKHLITATGQRVTLRCSPRSGDLSVYWYQQSLDQGLQFLIQYYNGEERAKGNILERFSAQQFPDLHSELNLSSLELGDSALYFCASSVAGMSVVSYNEQFFGPGTRLTVL.

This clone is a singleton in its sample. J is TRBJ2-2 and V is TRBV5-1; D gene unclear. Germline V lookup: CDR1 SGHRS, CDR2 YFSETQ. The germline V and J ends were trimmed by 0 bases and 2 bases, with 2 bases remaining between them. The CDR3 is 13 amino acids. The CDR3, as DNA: TGCGCCAGCAGCTTGGACAACACCGGGGAGCTGTTTTTT. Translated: CASSLDNTGELFF.

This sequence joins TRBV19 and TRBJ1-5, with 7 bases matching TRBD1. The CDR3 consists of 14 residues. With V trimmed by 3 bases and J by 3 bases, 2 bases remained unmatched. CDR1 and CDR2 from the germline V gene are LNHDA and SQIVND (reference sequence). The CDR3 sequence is CASSITGVNQPQHF. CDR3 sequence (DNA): TGTGCCAGTAGTATCACAGGGGTCAATCAGCCCCAGCATTTT.

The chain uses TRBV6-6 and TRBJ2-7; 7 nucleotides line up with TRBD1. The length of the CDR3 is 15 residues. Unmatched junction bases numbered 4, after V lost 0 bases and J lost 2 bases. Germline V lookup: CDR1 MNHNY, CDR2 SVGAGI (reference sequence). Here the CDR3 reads CASSYSGQGAYEQYF. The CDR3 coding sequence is TGTGCCAGCAGTTACTCAGGGCAGGGGGCCTACGAGCAGTACTTC.

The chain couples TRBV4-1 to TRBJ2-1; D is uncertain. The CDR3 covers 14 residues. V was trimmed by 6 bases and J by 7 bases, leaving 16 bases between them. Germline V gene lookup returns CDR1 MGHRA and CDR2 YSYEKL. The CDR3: CASSPPVSGNEQFF. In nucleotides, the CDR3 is TGCGCCAGCAGTCCCCCGGTCTCCGGGAATGAGCAGTTCTTC.

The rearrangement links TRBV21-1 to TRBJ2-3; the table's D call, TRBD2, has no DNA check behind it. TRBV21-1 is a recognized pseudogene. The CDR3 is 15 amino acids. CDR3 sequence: CASQRPLGNTDTQYF. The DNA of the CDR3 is TGTGCCAGCCAGAGACCACTAGGCAACACAGATACGCAGTATTTT.

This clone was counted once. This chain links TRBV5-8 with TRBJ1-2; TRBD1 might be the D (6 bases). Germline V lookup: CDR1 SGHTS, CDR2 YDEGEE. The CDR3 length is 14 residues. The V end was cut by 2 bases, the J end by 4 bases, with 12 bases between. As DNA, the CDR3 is TGTGCCAGCAGCTTAACAGGGCCGGTCTATGGCTACACCTTC. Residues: CASSLTGPVYGYTF.

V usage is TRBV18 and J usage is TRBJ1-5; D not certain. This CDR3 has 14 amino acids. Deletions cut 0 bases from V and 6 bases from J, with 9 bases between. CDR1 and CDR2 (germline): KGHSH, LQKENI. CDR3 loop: CASSPPGFTQPQHF. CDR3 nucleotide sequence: TGTGCCAGCTCACCACCGGGGTTCACTCAGCCCCAGCATTTT.

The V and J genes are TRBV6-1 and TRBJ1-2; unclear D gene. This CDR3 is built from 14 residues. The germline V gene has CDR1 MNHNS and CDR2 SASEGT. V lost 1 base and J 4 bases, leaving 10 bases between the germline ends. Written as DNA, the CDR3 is TGTGCCAGCAGTGAAGGTGGGGTGTTCTATGGCTACACCTTC. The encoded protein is CASSEGGVFYGYTF.

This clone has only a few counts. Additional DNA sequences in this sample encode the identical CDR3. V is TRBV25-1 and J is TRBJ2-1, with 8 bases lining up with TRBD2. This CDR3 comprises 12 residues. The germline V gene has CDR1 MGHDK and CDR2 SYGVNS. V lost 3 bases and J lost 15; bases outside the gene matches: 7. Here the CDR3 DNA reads TGTGCCAGCAGTGACATACGGACTAGCCTGTTCTTC. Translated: CASSDIRTSLFF. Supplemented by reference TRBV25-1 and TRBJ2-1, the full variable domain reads EADIYQTPRYLVIGTGKKITLECSQTMGHDKMYWYQQDPGMELHLIHYSYGVNSTEKGDLSSESTVSRIRTEHFPLTLESARPSHTSQYLCASSDIRTSLFFGPGTRLTVL.

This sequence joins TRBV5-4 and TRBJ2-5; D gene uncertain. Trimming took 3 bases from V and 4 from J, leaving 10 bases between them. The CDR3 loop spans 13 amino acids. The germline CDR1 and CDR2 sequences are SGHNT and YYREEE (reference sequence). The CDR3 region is CASSSQSLETQYF. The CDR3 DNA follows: TGTGCCAGCAGCTCCCAGAGTTTAGAGACCCAGTACTTC.